This entry lists 15 T cell receptor beta chains sequenced from one sample in a study of siplizumab effects on memory and regulatory T cells. Profiling relied on immunoSEQ multiplex PCR, and the TCRdb table lists in-frame clones only, not all of them. Of 99,000 or so clones in the sample, about 92% were seen once. Sequenced: CD4+ T cells sorted from blood. The source of these receptors is a human donor in good health.

The J gene is TRBJ1-3, the V gene TRBV10-3, with TRBD1 matching 10 bases. After removal of 2 bases from V and 4 bases from J, the junction contained 5 bases not matched to a gene. Germline V gene lookup returns CDR1 ENHRY and CDR2 SYGVKD. CDR3 length equals 16 residues. DNA for the CDR3: TGTGCCATCAGTGAGACTGGACAGGGGGTCGGAAACACCATATATTTT. Translating it yields CAISETGQGVGNTIYF.

The chain couples TRBV30 to TRBJ1-2, with TRBD1 as a possible D gene (6 bases). Trimming cost V 1 base and J 6 bases, with 12 bases left between them. The CDR3 consists of 13 residues. Germline V CDR1 and CDR2: GTSNPN, SVGIG (reference sequence). The CDR3 DNA sequence: TGTGCCTGGAGTGACACAGGGCCACATGGCTACACCTTC. Its protein is CAWSDTGPHGYTF. Supplemented by reference TRBV30 and TRBJ1-2, the full variable domain reads SQTIHQWPATLVQPVGSPLSLECTVEGTSNPNLYWYRQAAGRGLQLLFYSVGIGQISSEVPQNLSASRPQDRQFILSSKKLLLSDSGFYLCAWSDTGPHGYTFGSGTRLTVV.

The rearrangement uses TRBV6-1 and TRBJ1-2, with 8 bases matching TRBD1. Unmatched junction bases numbered 8, after V lost 6 bases and J lost 8 bases. CDR1 is MNHNS and CDR2 is SASEGT in the germline V gene. The CDR3 is 13 residues long. DNA of the CDR3: TGTGCCAGCAGAGGACAGGGTGGAGAAGGCTACACCTTC. Its translation is CASRGQGGEGYTF.

This clone was seen only once. The gene calls are TRBV27 and TRBJ1-1; D possibly corresponds to TRBD1 (5 bases). V lost 2 bases and J 0 bases, leaving 7 bases between the germline ends. Germline CDR1 and CDR2: MNHEY and SMNVEV (reference sequence). This CDR3 contains 14 residues. In nucleotides, the CDR3 is TGTGCCAGCAGTTTAGAGGGACTGAACACTGAAGCTTTCTTT. Protein product: CASSLEGLNTEAFF.

The chain couples TRBV5-5 to TRBJ1-1, with D unclear. This CDR3 has 15 residues. The V end was cut by 0 bases, the J end by 2 bases, with 11 bases between. CDR1 is SGHKS, CDR2 YYEKEE, per germline (reference sequence). CDR3 sequence: CASSLVGGVNTEAFF. DNA of the CDR3: TGTGCCAGCAGCTTGGTAGGCGGGGTCAACACTGAAGCTTTCTTT.

Points on this clone: Sequence at one end of the junction differs from germline and may be a read error. Here the CDR3 DNA reads TGTGCCAGCAGTTCGAGGCAGCTTAATTCACTCCTCCACTTT. It yields the protein CASSSRQLNSLLHF. The chain recombines TRBV6-6 with TRBJ1-6, with D uncertain. CDR1 is MNHNY, CDR2 SVGAGI, per germline (reference sequence). The CDR3 covers 14 residues.

The chain employs TRBV5-1 and TRBJ2-3; 8 bases line up with TRBD2. This CDR3 has 14 amino acids. CDR1 is SGHRS, CDR2 YFSETQ, per germline. V lost 0 bases to trimming and J lost 3 bases; unmatched junction nucleotides: 0. The CDR3 region is CASSLERETDTQYF. The CDR3, as DNA: TGCGCCAGCAGCTTGGAGCGGGAGACAGATACGCAGTATTTT.

The chain carries TRBV19 and TRBJ1-1; 9 bases are a match to TRBD1. The ends lost 6 bases at V and 1 base at J; junction bases unmatched: 3. Germline values: CDR1 LNHDA, CDR2 SQIVND (reference sequence). This CDR3 is built from 14 residues. The CDR3 bases are TGTGCCAGTAGCCCACAGGGGGCGAACACTGAAGCTTTCTTT. Amino acid sequence: CASSPQGANTEAFF.

A few counts support this clone. The CDR3 reads CASSLGGDFSSGNTIYF. DNA for the CDR3: TGCGCCAGCAGCTTGGGCGGGGATTTCAGCTCTGGAAACACCATATATTTT. This sequence joins TRBV5-1 and TRBJ1-3; D uncertain. Germline loops: CDR1 SGHRS, CDR2 YFSETQ. The CDR3 has 17 amino acids. V was pared by 0 bases and J by 0 bases, with 13 bases between.

The chain employs TRBV14 and TRBJ1-6; D gene unclear. Germline V gene lookup returns CDR1 SGHDN and CDR2 FVKESK. V gave up 0 bases and J gave up 2 bases, with 5 bases separating them. This CDR3 is 15 amino acids long. CDR3 bases: TGTGCCAGCAGCCAAGACAGTCCCTATAATTCACCCCTCCACTTT. The encoded protein is CASSQDSPYNSPLHF.

The chain has TRBV5-3 and TRBJ2-3; D assignment may be TRBD1 or TRBD2 (5 bases each). TRBV5-3 is identified as an open reading frame with a role that is uncertain. Trimming removed 6 bases at V and 0 bases at J, with 14 bases between. The CDR3 has 15 amino acids. The CDR3 nucleotides read TGTGCCAGAACTGGGACCCGCGGTAGCACAGATACGCAGTATTTT. It translates to CARTGTRGSTDTQYF.

V gene TRBV19 combines with J gene TRBJ2-5; tentatively, D is TRBD1 (6 bases). CDR3 length: 13 residues. Trimming cost V 3 bases and J 7 bases, with 12 bases left between them. The germline gives CDR1 LNHDA, CDR2 SQIVND (reference sequence). The CDR3 bases are TGTGCCAGTAGTATCCTACTAGGGGGGACCCAGTACTTC. Translation gives CASSILLGGTQYF.

Here the CDR3 DNA reads TGTGCCAGTAGTATCGAAAAGGGGGCGTGGAACACTGAAGCTTTCTTT. This codes for CASSIEKGAWNTEAFF. The chain carries TRBV19 and TRBJ1-1, with TRBD1 identical over 7 bases. Germline V gives CDR1 LNHDA, CDR2 SQIVND (reference sequence). There are 16 residues in the CDR3. Germline trimming cut 3 bases from V and 1 base from J; bases unmatched to any gene: 8.

V and J are TRBV5-1 and TRBJ2-7; perhaps TRBD2 as D (7 bases). V gave up 2 bases and J gave up 5 bases, with 14 bases separating them. This CDR3 is 14 amino acids long. CDR1 and CDR2 from the germline V gene are SGHRS and YFSETQ. The CDR3 sequence: CASSFLRGGNEQYF. CDR3 sequence (DNA): TGCGCCAGCAGCTTTCTCAGGGGAGGGAACGAGCAGTACTTC.

The chain has TRBV7-9 and TRBJ2-3, with D possibly being TRBD2 (6 bases). The V gene's germline CDR1 is SEHNR and CDR2 FQNEAQ (reference sequence). The CDR3 totals 14 residues. V gave up 4 bases and J gave up 3 bases, with 11 bases separating them. The CDR3 DNA sequence: TGTGCCAGCAGCTCCCTTCGGGGGACAGATACGCAGTATTTT. It translates to CASSSLRGTDTQYF.